This T cell receptor beta chain was found in a study of cytomegalovirus exposure and HLA in healthy donors. Study overall: The same platform was used for the 120 or so validation repertoires as for the roughly 660 first-cohort repertoires, as reported in a later analysis. General observations from the study: The study flagged some 170 TCR beta chains as cytomegalovirus-associated.

Per the germline V gene, CDR1 is SGHAT and CDR2 is FQNNGV. V was shortened by 5 bases and J by 1 base, with 11 bases between the two germline ends. This CDR3 spans 15 amino acids. Sequencing used immunoSEQ multiplex PCR; TCRdb keeps in-frame clones, though not all of them. The sample has about 310,000 clones; roughly 87% are singletons. A single count supports this clone. Its target is not known. Donors came from a validation cohort of about 120 subjects, distinct from the first 666-subject cohort. This clonotype was sampled from a man aged 30 to 39 in good health and CMV-seronegative. Sequences were obtained from PBMCs. This sequence joins TRBV11-2 and TRBJ2-2; possibly TRBD1 for D (6 bases). CDR3 region: CASSAVTGNTGELFF. The CDR3 region has the DNA TGTGCCAGCAGCGCAGTGACAGGGAACACCGGGGAGCTGTTTTTT.